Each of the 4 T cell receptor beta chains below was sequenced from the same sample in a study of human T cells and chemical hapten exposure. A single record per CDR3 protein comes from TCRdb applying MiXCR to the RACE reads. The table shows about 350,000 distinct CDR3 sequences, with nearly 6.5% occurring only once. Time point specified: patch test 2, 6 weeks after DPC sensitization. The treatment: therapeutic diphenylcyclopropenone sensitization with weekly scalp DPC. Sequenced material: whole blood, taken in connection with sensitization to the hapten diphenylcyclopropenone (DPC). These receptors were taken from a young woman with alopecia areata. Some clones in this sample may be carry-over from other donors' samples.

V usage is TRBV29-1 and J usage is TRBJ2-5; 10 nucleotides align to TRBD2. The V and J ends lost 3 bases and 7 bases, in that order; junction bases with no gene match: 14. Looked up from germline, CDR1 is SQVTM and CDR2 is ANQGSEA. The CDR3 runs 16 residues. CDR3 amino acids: CSVEGLLAGALGTQYF. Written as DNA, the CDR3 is TGCAGCGTTGAGGGATTGCTAGCGGGGGCCCTGGGGACCCAGTACTTC.

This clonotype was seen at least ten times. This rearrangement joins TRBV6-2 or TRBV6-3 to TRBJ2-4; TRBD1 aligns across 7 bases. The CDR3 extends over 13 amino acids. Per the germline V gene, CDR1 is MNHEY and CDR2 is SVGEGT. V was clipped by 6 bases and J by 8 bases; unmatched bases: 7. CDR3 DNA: TGTGCCAGCAGCGAAGGGACAGAAGACATTCAGTACTTC. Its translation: CASSEGTEDIQYF.

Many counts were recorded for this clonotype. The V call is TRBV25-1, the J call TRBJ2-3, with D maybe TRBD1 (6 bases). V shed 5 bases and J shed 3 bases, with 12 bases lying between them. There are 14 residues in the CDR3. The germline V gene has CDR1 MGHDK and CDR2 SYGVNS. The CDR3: CASSPTGFTDTQYF. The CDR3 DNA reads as TGTGCCAGCAGTCCGACAGGTTTTACAGATACGCAGTATTTT.

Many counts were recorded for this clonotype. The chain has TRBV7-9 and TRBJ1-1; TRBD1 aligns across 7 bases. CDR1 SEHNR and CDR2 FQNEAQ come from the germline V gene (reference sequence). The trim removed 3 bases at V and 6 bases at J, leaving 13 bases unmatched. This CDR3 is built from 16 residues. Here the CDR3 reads CASSFKWTGPHSEAFF. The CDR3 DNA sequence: TGTGCCAGCAGCTTTAAGTGGACAGGCCCCCACTCTGAAGCTTTCTTT.